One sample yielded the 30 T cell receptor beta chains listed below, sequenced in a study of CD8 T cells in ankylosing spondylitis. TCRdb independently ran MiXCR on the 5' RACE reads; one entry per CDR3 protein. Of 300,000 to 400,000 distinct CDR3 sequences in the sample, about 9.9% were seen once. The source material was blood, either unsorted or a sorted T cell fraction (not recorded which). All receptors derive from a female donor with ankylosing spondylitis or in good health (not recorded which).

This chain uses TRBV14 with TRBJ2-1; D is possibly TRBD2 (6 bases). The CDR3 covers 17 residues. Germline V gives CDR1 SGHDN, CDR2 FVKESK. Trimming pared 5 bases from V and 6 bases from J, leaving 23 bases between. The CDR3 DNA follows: TGTGCCAGCAGCGGACAACTCGGCGGGAAACGAGGCAATGAGCAGTTCTTC. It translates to CASSGQLGGKRGNEQFF.

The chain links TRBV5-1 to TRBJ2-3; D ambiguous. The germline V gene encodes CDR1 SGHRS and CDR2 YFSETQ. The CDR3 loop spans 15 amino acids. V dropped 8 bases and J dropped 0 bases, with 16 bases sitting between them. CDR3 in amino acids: CASSETPTSTDTQYF. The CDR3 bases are TGCGCCAGTTCGGAGACGCCGACTAGCACAGATACGCAGTATTTT. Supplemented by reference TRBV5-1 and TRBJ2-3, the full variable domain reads KAGVTQTPRYLIKTRGQQVTLSCSPISGHRSVSWYQQTPGQGLQFLFEYFSETQRNKGNFPGRFSGRQFSNSRSEMNVSTLELGDSALYLCASSETPTSTDTQYFGPGTRLTVL.

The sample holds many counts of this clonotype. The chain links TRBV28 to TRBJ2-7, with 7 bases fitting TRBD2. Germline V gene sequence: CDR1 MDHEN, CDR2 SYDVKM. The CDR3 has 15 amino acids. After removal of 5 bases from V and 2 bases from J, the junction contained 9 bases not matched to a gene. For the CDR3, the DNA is TGTGCCAGCAGTAGTGGGAGCGGGGCCACCTACGAGCAGTACTTC. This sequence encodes CASSSGSGATYEQYF.

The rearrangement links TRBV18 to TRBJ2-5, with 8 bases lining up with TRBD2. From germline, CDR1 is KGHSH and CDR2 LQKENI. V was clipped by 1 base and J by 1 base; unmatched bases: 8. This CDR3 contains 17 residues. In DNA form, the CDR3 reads TGTGCCAGCTCACCACGTTCGGTAGCGGGGTCCCAAGAGACCCAGTACTTC. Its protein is CASSPRSVAGSQETQYF.

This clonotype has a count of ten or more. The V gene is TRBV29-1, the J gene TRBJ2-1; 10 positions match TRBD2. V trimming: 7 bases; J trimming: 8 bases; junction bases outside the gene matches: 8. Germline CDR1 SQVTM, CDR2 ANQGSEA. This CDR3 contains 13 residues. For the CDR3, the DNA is TGCAGCGGACAAGCGGGGGGGCCCCATGAGCAGTTCTTC. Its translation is CSGQAGGPHEQFF.

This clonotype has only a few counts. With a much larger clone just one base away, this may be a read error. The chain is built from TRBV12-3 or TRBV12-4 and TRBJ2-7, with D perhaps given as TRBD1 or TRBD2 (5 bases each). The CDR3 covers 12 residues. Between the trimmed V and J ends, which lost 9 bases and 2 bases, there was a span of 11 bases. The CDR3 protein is CASMWGTYEQYF. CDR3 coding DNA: TGTGCCAGTATGTGGGGGACCTACGAGCAGTACTTC.

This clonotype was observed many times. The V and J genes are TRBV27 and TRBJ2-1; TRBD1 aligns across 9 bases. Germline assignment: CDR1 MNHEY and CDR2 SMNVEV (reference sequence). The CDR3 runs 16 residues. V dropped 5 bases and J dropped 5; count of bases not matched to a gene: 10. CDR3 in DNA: TGTGCCAGCAGTCCCCTGGGACAGGGAGAGAACAATGAGCAGTTCTTC. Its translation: CASSPLGQGENNEQFF.

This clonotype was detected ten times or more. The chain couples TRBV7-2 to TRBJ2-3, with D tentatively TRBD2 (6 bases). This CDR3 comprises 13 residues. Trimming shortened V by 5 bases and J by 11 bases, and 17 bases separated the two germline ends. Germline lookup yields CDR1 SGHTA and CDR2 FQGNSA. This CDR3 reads CASSLPTRQEQYF. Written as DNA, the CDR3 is TGTGCCAGCAGCCTCCCGACTAGGCAGGAGCAGTATTTT. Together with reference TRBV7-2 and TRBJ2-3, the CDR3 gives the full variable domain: GAGVSQSPSNKVTEKGKDVELRCDPISGHTALYWYRQSLGQGLEFLIYFQGNSAPDKSGLPSDRFSAERTGGSVSTLTIQRTQQEDSAVYLCASSLPTRQEQYFGPGTRLTVL.

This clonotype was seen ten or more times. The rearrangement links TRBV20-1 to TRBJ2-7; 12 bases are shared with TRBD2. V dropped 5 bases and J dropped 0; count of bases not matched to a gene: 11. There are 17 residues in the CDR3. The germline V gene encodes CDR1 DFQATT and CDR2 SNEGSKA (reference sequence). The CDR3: CSAPGTSGYPSSYEQYF. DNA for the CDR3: TGCAGTGCTCCCGGGACTAGCGGGTACCCAAGCTCCTACGAGCAGTACTTC.

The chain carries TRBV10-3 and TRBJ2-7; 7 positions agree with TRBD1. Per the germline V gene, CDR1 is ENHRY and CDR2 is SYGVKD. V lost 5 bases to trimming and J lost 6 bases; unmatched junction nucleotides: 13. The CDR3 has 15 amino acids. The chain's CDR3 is CAISFRQGIYSEQYF. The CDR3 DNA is TGTGCCATCAGTTTTAGACAGGGTATCTATAGCGAGCAGTACTTC.

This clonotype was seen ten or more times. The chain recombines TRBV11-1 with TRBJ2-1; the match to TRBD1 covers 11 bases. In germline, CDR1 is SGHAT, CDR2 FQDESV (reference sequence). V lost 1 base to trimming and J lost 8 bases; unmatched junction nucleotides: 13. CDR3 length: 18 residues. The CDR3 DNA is TGTGCCAGCAGCTTAGTTGGCCCCGGGACAGGGGGTGGCGATGAGCAGTTCTTC. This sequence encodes CASSLVGPGTGGGDEQFF. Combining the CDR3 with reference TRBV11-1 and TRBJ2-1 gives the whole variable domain EAEVAQSPRYKITEKSQAVAFWCDPISGHATLYWYRQILGQGPELLVQFQDESVVDDSQLPKDRFSAERLKGVDSTLKIQPAELGDSAMYLCASSLVGPGTGGGDEQFFGPGTRLTVL.

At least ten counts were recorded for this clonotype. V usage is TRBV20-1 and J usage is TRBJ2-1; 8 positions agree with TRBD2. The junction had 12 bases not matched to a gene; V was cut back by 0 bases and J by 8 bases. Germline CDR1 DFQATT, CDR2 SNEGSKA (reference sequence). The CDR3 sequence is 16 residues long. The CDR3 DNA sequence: TGCAGTGCTAGAGAAAGCCCTCGGCGGGGGGTTGATGAGCAGTTCTTC. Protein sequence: CSARESPRRGVDEQFF.

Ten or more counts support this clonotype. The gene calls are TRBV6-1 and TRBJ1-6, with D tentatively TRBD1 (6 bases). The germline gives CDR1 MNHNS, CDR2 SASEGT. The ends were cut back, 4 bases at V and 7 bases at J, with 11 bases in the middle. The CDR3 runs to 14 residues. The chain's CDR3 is CASSAGHKNSPLHF. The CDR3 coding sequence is TGTGCCAGCAGTGCGGGACACAAAAATTCACCCCTCCACTTT.

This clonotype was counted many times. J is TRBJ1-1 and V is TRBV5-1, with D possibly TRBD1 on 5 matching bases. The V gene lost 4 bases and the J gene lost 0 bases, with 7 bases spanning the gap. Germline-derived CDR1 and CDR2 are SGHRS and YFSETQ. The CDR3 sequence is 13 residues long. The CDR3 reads CASSPGLNTEAFF. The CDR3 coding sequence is TGCGCCAGCAGCCCAGGGTTGAACACTGAAGCTTTCTTT.

The CDR3 region has the DNA TGTGCCAGCAGTCGCCGGGAGAATGAGCAGTTCTTC. It yields the protein CASSRRENEQFF. The gene calls are TRBV7-2 and TRBJ2-1, with D perhaps matching TRBD2 (6 bases). Looked up from germline, CDR1 is SGHTA and CDR2 is FQGNSA. V lost 6 bases and J lost 7, with 10 bases in between. The length of the CDR3 is 12 residues.

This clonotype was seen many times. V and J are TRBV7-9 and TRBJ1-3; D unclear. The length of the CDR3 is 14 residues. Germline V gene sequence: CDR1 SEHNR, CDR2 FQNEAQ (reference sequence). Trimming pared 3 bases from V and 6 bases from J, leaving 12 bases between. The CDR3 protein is CASSFEGSVNTIYF. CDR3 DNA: TGTGCCAGCAGCTTTGAAGGGTCGGTAAACACCATATATTTT.

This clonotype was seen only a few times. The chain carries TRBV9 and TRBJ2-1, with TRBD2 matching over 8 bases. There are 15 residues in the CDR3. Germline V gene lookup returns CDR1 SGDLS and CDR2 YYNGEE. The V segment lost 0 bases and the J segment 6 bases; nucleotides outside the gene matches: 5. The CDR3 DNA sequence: TGTGCCAGCAGCGTAGCCGGGGGGGCCCTCAATGAGCAGTTCTTC. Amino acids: CASSVAGGALNEQFF.

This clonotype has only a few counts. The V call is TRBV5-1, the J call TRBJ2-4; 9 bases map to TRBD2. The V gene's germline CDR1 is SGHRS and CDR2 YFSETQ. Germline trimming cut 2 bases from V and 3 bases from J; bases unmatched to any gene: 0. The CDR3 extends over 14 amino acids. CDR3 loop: CASSLAGGKNIQYF. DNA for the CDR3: TGCGCCAGCAGCTTAGCGGGAGGCAAAAACATTCAGTACTTC.

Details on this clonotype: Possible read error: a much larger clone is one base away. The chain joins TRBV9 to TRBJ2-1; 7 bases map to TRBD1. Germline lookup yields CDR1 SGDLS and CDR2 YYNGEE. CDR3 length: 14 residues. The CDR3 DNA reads TGTGCCAGCAGCGTCCGACAGGGAAACAATGAGCCGTTCTTC. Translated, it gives CASSVRQGNNEPFF.

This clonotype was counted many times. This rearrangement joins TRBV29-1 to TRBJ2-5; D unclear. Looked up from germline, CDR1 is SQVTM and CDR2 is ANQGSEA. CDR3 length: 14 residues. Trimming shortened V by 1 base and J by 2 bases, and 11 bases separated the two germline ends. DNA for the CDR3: TGCAGCGTTGAAGGGCGACCAGCTCAAGAGACCCAGTACTTC. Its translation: CSVEGRPAQETQYF.

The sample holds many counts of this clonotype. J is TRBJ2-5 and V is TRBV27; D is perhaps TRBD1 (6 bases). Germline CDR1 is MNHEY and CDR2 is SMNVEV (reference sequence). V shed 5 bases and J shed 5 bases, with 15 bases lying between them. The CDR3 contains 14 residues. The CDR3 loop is CASSLNRDPETQYF. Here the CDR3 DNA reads TGTGCCAGCAGTCTGAACAGGGATCCGGAGACCCAGTACTTC.

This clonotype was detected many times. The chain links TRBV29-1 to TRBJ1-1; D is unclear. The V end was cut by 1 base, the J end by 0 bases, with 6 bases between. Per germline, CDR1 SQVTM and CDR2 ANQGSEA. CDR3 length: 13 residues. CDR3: CSVEGVLNTEAFF. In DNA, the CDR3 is TGCAGCGTTGAAGGGGTCCTGAACACTGAAGCTTTCTTT.

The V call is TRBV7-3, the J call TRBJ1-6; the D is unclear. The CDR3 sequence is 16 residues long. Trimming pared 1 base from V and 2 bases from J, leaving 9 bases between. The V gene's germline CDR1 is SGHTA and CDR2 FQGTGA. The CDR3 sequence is CASSLRGRTYNSPLHF. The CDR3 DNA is TGTGCCAGCAGCTTAAGAGGCCGAACCTATAATTCACCCCTCCACTTT.

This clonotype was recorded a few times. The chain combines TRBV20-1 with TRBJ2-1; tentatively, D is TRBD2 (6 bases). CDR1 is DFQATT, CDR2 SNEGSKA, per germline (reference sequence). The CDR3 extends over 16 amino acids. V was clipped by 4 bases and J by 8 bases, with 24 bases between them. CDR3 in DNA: TGCAGTGCTACCCCGGTCTCAACGGGAGCGGTCGATGAGCAGTTCTTC. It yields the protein CSATPVSTGAVDEQFF.

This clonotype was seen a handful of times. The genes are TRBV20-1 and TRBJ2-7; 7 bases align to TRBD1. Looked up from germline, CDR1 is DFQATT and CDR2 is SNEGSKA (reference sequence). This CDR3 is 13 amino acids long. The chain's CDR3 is CTAGKTGSHEQYF. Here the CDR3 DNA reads TGCACCGCCGGGAAGACAGGGAGCCACGAGCAGTACTTC.

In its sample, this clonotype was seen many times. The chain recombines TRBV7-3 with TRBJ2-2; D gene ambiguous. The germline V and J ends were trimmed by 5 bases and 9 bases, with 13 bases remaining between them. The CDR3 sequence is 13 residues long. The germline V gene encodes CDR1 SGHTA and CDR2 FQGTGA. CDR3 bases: TGTGCCAGCAGCCCTCGACCCGATTGGGAGCTGTTTTTT. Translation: CASSPRPDWELFF. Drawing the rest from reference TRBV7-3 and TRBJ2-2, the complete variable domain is GAGVSQTPSNKVTEKGKYVELRCDPISGHTALYWYRQSLGQGPEFLIYFQGTGAADDSGLPNDRFFAVRPEGSVSTLKIQRTERGDSAVYLCASSPRPDWELFFGEGSRLTVL.

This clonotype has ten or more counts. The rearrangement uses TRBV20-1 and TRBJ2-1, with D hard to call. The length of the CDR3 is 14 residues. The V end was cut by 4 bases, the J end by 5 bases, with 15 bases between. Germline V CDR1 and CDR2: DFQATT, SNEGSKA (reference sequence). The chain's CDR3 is CSANRQRWNNEQFF. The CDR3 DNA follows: TGCAGTGCTAACCGGCAAAGGTGGAACAATGAGCAGTTCTTC.

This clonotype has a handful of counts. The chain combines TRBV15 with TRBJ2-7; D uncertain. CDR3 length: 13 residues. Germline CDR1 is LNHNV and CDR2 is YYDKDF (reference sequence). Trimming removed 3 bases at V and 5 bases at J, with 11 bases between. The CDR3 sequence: CATSSSRANEQYF. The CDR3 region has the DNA TGTGCCACCAGCAGTAGTCGAGCTAACGAGCAGTACTTC.

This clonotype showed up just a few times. CDR3 DNA sequence: TGTGCCAGCAGCTTGGGACTAGCGGGAGGGCCAATGACCGGGGAGCTGTTTTTT. It specifies CASSLGLAGGPMTGELFF. The gene calls are TRBV5-5 and TRBJ2-2; the match to TRBD2 covers 14 bases. The CDR3 totals 18 residues. V lost 0 bases to trimming and J lost 5 bases; unmatched junction nucleotides: 6. Germline CDR1 SGHKS, CDR2 YYEKEE (reference sequence).

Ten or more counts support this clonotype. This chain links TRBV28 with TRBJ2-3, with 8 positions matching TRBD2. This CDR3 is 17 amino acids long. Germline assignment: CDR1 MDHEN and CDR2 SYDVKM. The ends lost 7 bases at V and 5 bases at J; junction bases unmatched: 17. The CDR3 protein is CASTLPYGAGGGDTQYF. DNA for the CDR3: TGTGCCAGCACTCTCCCTTATGGTGCGGGAGGAGGAGATACGCAGTATTTT.